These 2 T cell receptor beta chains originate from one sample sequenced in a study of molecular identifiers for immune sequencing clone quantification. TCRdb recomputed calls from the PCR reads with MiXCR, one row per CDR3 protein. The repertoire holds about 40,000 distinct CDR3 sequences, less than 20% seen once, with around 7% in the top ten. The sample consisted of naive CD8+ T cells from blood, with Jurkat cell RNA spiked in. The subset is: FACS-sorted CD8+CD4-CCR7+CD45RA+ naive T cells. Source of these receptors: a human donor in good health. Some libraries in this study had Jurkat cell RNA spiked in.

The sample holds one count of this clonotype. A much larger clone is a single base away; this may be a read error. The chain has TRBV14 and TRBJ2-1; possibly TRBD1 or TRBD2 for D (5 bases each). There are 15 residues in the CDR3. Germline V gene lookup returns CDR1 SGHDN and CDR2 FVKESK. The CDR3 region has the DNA TGTGCCAGCGGCCAAGATCTCGGGGCCTTTGATGAGCAGTTCTTC. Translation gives CASGQDLGAFDEQFF.

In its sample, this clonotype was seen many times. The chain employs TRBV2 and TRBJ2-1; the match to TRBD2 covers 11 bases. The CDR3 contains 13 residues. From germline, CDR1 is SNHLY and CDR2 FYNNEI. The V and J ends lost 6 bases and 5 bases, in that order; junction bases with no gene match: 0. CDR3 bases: TGTGCCAGCAGGGGACTAGCGGACAATGAGCAGTTCTTC. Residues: CASRGLADNEQFF.